This T cell receptor (beta chain) was sequenced in a study of T-cell reconstitution after alpha-beta-depleted transplantation in children. Study-level findings and limits: For some patients, TCRbeta diversity was high at day 60 because of recipient T cells and thymic progenitors that survived. At the one-year point after transplant, T-cell counts and TCRbeta diversity were found to come mostly from T cells that had been newly produced. The study reportedly traced alpha-beta T cells about two months after transplant to several hundred expanded graft clones.

The TCRbeta library was prepared with unique molecular identifiers. TCRdb passed the PCR reads through MiXCR, listing each CDR3 protein once. The table lists 900,000 or so distinct CDR3 sequences, about 16% of them singletons, with just under 5% in the top ten. This clonotype was seen many times. The antigen remains unidentified. The source is a male patient under 18 who had a stem cell transplant for acute lymphoblastic leukemia, so the T cells may come from the graft donor. The source material was PBMCs, mostly from graft donor cells, sampled 360 days after TCRalphabeta/CD19-depleted stem cell transplant.

CDR3 region: CASSLALGTGNTEAFF. DNA for the CDR3: TGCGCCAGCAGCTTGGCCCTCGGGACAGGGAACACTGAAGCTTTCTTT. The genes are TRBV5-1 and TRBJ1-1; 8 bases agree with TRBD1. CDR3 size: 16 residues. The ends lost 0 bases at V and 1 base at J; junction bases unmatched: 5. Germline lookup yields CDR1 SGHRS and CDR2 YFSETQ.